This record covers a single TCR beta chain. As yet, its antigen is unknown. The PCR was carried out with 60 Vbeta primers and 13 Jbeta primers. As processed by the authors: Per a later analysis, the number of unique TCR beta chains was around 79 million, of which roughly 9.9 million were shared. Clones were sequenced by immunoSEQ multiplex PCR, and TCRdb holds only the in-frame ones, with some missing. Clone size and the V and J calls come from that table; the DNA yielded D and trimming. The sample consists of fewer than 150,000 clones, about 79% of them appearing once. Though probably carrying unrecorded immune exposures, donors were nominally healthy at sampling. Germline V gives CDR1 MNHNY, CDR2 SVGAGI (reference sequence). CDR3 length: 14 amino acids. The data derive from a study of cytomegalovirus exposure and HLA in healthy donors. Study conclusions and caveats: Per published accounts, TCR beta sequences correctly predicted the HLA-A and HLA-B alleles of most subjects. As a later analysis showed, several of the most significant clusters appeared to be linked to common viral pathogens.

The sequenced sample consisted of PBMCs. The sequence derives from a male donor in good health and CMV-seronegative. This chain connects TRBV6-6 to TRBJ2-5, with D possibly matching TRBD2 (6 bases). The J call is uncertain, as TRBJ2-7 better fits the DNA end. The CDR3 spells CASSYLRGGDEQYF. The DNA for the CDR3 is TGTGCCAGCAGTTACTTGCGGGGAGGAGACGAGCAGTACTTC.